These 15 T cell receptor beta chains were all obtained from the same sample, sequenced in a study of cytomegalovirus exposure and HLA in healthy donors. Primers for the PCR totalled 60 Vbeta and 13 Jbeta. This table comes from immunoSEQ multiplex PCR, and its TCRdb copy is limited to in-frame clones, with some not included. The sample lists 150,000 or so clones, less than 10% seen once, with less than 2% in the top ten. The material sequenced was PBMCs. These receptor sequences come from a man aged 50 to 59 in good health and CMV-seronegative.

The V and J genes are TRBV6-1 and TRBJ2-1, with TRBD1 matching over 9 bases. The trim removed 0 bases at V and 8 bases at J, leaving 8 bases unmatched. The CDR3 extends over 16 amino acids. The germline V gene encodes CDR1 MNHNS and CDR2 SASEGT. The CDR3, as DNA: TGTGCCAGCAGTGAAGCTTTGGGACAGGGAATCCATGAGCAGTTCTTC. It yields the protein CASSEALGQGIHEQFF.

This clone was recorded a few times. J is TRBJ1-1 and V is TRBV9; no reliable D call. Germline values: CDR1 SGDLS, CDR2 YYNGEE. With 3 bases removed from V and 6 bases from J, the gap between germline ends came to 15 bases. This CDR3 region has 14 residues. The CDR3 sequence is CASSASGAASEAFF. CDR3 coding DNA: TGTGCCAGCAGCGCCTCAGGTGCCGCATCTGAAGCTTTCTTT.

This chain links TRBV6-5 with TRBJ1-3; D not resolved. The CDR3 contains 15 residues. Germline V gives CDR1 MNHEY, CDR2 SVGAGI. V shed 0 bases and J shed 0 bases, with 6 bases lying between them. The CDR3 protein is CASSYSWSSGNTIYF. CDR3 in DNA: TGTGCCAGCAGTTACTCGTGGAGCTCTGGAAACACCATATATTTT.

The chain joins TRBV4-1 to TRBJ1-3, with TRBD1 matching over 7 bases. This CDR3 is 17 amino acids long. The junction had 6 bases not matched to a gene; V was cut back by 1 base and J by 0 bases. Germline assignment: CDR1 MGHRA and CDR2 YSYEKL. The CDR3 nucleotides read TGCGCCAGCAGCCAAGGTCCGGCAGGGGGCTCTGGAAACACCATATATTTT. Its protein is CASSQGPAGGSGNTIYF.

CDR3 protein: CAWSVLNSPLHF. CDR3 bases: TGTGCCTGGAGTGTACTAAATTCACCCCTCCACTTT. V usage is TRBV30 and J usage is TRBJ1-6; D remains unclear. Trimming shortened V by 0 bases and J by 7 bases, and 4 bases separated the two germline ends. The CDR3 consists of 12 residues. Per germline, CDR1 GTSNPN and CDR2 SVGIG (reference sequence). The variable domain in full, with the rest retrieved from reference TRBV30 and TRBJ1-6, is SQTIHQWPATLVQPVGSPLSLECTVEGTSNPNLYWYRQAAGRGLQLLFYSVGIGQISSEVPQNLSASRPQDRQFILSSKKLLLSDSGFYLCAWSVLNSPLHFGNGTRLTVT.

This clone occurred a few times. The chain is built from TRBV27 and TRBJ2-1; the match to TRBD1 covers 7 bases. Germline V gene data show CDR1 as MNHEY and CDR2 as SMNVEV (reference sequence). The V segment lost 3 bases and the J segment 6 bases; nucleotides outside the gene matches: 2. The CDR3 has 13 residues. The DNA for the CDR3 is TGTGCCAGCAGTTTTAACAGGGGCAATGAGCAGTTCTTC. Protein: CASSFNRGNEQFF.

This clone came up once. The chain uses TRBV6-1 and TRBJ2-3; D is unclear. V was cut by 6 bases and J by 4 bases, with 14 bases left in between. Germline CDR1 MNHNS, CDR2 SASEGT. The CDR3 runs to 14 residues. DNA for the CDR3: TGTGCCAGCAGAGAGTCCCTTTTGGCAGATACGCAGTATTTT. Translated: CASRESLLADTQYF.

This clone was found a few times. The CDR3: CASTSQGLFSYEQYF. The CDR3 DNA reads as TGTGCCAGCACGAGCCAGGGACTTTTCTCCTACGAGCAGTACTTC. V and J are TRBV6-5 and TRBJ2-7; tentatively, D is TRBD2 (6 bases). This CDR3 has 15 amino acids. CDR1 MNHEY and CDR2 SVGAGI come from the germline V gene. V was shortened by 7 bases and J by 0 bases, with 16 bases between the two germline ends.

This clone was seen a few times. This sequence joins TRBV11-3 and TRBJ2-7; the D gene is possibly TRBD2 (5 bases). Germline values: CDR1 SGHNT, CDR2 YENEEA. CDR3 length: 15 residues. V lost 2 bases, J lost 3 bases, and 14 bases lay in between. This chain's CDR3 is CASSLMAEVRYEQYF. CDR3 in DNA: TGTGCCAGCAGCTTAATGGCGGAGGTCCGCTACGAGCAGTACTTC.

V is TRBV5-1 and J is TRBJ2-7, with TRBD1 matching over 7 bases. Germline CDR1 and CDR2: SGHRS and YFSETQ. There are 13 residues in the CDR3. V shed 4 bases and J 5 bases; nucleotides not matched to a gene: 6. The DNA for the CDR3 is TGCGCCAGCAGCCAAGGACAGGTGGACGAGCAGTACTTC. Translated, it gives CASSQGQVDEQYF.

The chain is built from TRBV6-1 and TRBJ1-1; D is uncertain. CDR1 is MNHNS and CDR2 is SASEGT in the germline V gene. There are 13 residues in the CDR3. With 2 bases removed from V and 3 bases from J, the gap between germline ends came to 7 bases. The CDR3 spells CASSEQEDTEAFF. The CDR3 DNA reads TGTGCCAGCAGTGAACAGGAGGACACTGAAGCTTTCTTT.

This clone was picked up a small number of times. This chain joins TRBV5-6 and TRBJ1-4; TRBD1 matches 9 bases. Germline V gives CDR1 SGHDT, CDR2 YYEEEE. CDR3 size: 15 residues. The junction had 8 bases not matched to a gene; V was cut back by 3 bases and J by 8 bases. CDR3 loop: CASSSLAGTGEKLFF. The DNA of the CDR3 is TGTGCCAGCAGCTCCCTGGCCGGGACAGGGGAAAAACTGTTTTTT.

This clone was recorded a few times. The CDR3 protein is CASSLVGQGWNTEAFF. CDR3 sequence (DNA): TGTGCCAGCAGCTTGGTGGGACAGGGGTGGAATACTGAAGCTTTCTTT. V is TRBV5-4 and J is TRBJ1-1, with 10 bases identical to TRBD1. Germline V gene data show CDR1 as SGHNT and CDR2 as YYREEE (reference sequence). The V segment lost 0 bases and the J segment 5 bases; nucleotides outside the gene matches: 7. This CDR3 has 16 amino acids.

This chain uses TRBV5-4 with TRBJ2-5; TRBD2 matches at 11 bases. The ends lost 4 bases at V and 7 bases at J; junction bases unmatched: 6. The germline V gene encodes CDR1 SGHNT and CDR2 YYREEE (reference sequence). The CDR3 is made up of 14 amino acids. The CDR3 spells CASSHYGTSGTQYF. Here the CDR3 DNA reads TGTGCCAGCAGCCATTACGGGACTAGCGGGACCCAGTACTTC.

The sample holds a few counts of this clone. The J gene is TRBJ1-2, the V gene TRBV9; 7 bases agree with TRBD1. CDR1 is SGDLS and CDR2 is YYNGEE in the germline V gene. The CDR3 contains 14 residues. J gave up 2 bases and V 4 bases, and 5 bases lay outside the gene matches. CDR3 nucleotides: TGTGCCAGCAGCCAACAGGGGCGGAACTATGGCTACACCTTC. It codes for CASSQQGRNYGYTF.